This section outlines one T cell receptor (beta chain) sequence together with its context. This clonotype came up many times. Its specific antigen is unknown. No base quality values were provided; no much bigger clone lies one nucleotide off. These data belong to a study of T cell repertoires in cytomegalovirus infection (dated by TCRdb to the late 2010s). Background for the entire study: Donor HLA type was relevant to the analysis, because carriage of CMV infection together with the matching HLA type was indicated by public TCR beta signatures. The research as a whole found: Carriers of CMV infection plus the relevant HLA type were discriminated by the cumulative frequency of public TCR beta family members in the study cohort and in an independent approximately 340-donor cohort. The ex vivo response was dominated by HLA-C-restricted CMV-specific TCR beta clonotypes, which also provided the single most frequent clonotype in two of eight donors.

Including the terminal cysteine and phenylalanine, the CDR3 comprises 16 residues. Of all the DNA, just the CDR3 is kept, 48 bases in frame from base 1. Relative to germline, V is missing 5 bases and J is missing 1 base, with 10 bases of the junction outside any gene match. From a lookup of the germline V gene, CDR1 and CDR2 are SGHTA and FQGTGA. TCRdb lists the instrument as Illumina HiSeq 1500. TCRdb reanalyzed the raw reads on its own, using fastp at Q25 for trimming and MiXCR for clone calling, and kept in-frame beta chains. Records with the same CDR3 protein are collapsed into one entry carrying the most frequent genes and DNA. Present in this sample are approximately 70,000 distinct CDR3 sequences, 3% to 4.5% of which were seen just once. The top ten hold 22% of the sample.

The sample was PBMCs. The receptor chain draws on TRBV7-3 and TRBJ1-1, with 7 bases matching TRBD1. The sequence came from a human donor in good health (CMV status not recorded). Some clones in this sample may be carry-over from other donors' samples. The CDR3 region: CASSRSAGTANTEAFF. The nucleotide sequence reads TGTGCCAGCAGCCGTAGCGCCGGGACAGCGAACACTGAAGCTTTCTTT.